This TCR beta chain was sequenced in a study of regulatory T cells in long-lasting Graves disease. About the research overall: A definition of persistent Graves' disease required over 5 years of antithyroid drugs plus positive TSH receptor antibodies.

V gave up 3 bases and J gave up 6 bases; unmatched junction bases: 18. Germline V gene data show CDR1 as SGHAT and CDR2 as FQDESV (reference sequence). The CDR3 sequence is 19 residues long. Investigators prepared the TCR beta libraries by applying iRepertoire HTBI primers and Arm-PCR of CDR3 regions. As handled by the study authors: Identification across samples found some 60 TRBV and 12 to 15 TRBJ segments. Via MiXCR, TCRdb re-called the multiplex PCR reads, giving one row per CDR3 protein. Clone size and V and J calls follow TCRdb, not the original study. The sample lists about half a million distinct CDR3 sequences, around a fifth occurring once. This sample's time point: persistent/refractory GD, antithyroid drugs over 5 years with positive TRAb. Researchers made the TCR library from RNA that was extracted from PBMCs.

The sample in question was peripheral blood mononuclear cells (PBMCs), obtained when the disease was refractory, from a patient treated with antithyroid drugs. The clonotype comes from a female donor with Graves disease. The chain carries TRBV11-1 and TRBJ2-1; 9 bases line up with TRBD1. CDR3: CASSFPGTGSRGRGNEQFF. CDR3 nucleotide sequence: TGTGCCAGCAGCTTCCCGGGGACAGGGTCCCGAGGGAGAGGCAATGAGCAGTTCTTC.